Listed here are 27 T cell receptor beta chains from one sample, sequenced in a study of tumor-infiltrating lymphocytes in primary liver carcinoma (dated by TCRdb to about 2017). RNA from unsorted whole blood was extracted with TRIzol reagent, and germline DNA was obtained with the DNeasy Blood & Tissue kit. The instrument given in TCRdb is Illumina HiSeq 2500. TCRbeta-specific cDNA was reverse-transcribed from 500 to 550 ng total RNA using a constant-region primer and ProtoScript II reverse transcriptase. Construction of the TCRbeta libraries relied on three nested rounds of multiplex PCR, following a slightly modified ARM-PCR procedure. Each of the first two PCR rounds ran for approximately 9 cycles and used multiplex TRBV1-TRBV30 forward primers together with a Cbeta reverse primer. TCRdb handled the public reads itself, with Q25 trimming in fastp and clone calling in MiXCR, and kept productive beta chains. CDR3 protein duplicates are merged, each entry listing the most common genes and DNA. The sample table lists approximately 320,000 distinct CDR3 sequences, almost 60% of them with a count of one. The top ten constitute over 15% of the sample.

The source material was peripheral blood. These receptors were obtained from a woman in her 30s with primary liver carcinoma and hepatitis B virus infection.

Comment on this clonotype: The junction departs from the called germline gene at one end, perhaps through a read error. This chain uses TRBV6-6 with TRBJ2-3; TRBD1 aligns across 8 bases. This CDR3 has 16 amino acids. CDR1 is MNHNY and CDR2 is SVGAGI in the germline V gene (reference sequence). The CDR3 region has the DNA TGTGCCAGCAGTTACTCGACAGGGGCCGTCACAGGTACGCAGTATTTT. Its protein is CASSYSTGAVTGTQYF.

With regard to this clonotype: The junction and the germline gene differ at one end; a read error may be behind it. The rearrangement joins TRBV11-2 to TRBJ2-7; D is ambiguous. The V gene's germline CDR1 is SGHAT and CDR2 FQNNGV. This CDR3 comprises 14 residues. CDR3 residues: CASSLAGPYYEQYF. Written as DNA, the CDR3 is TGTGCCAGCAGCTTAGCCGGGCCTTACTACGAGCAGTACTTT.

For the CDR3, the DNA is TGTGCCAGCAGTTTGCTGGAACTAGCGGGAGGTCCGGCCTACGAGCAGTACTTC. Its protein product is CASSLLELAGGPAYEQYF. The chain employs TRBV12-3 or TRBV12-4 and TRBJ2-7; 12 bases fit TRBD2. The CDR3 contains 18 residues. The trim removed 3 bases at V and 2 bases at J, leaving 11 bases unmatched.

Remarks on this clonotype: A much larger clone lies one base from this, so it may be a read error. The DNA for the CDR3 is TGCAGCGTTGAATATTTTGGCCAAGAGACCCAGTGCTTC. Encoded protein: CSVEYFGQETQCF. The rearrangement uses TRBV29-1 and TRBJ2-5; D gene uncertain. Per the germline V gene, CDR1 is SQVTM and CDR2 is ANQGSEA. This CDR3 region has 13 residues.

The V call is TRBV14, the J call TRBJ1-6, with TRBD1 as a possible D gene (6 bases). The CDR3 runs 14 residues. The germline CDR1 and CDR2 sequences are SGHDN and FVKESK. V was shortened by 4 bases and J by 10 bases, with 14 bases between the two germline ends. CDR3 loop: CASSRSGEESPLHF. CDR3 DNA sequence: TGTGCCAGCAGCCGATCAGGGGAGGAATCACCCCTCCACTTT.

This clonotype was seen a single time. A much larger clone differs by one base, so this may be a read error. The rearrangement uses TRBV29-1 and TRBJ2-7; maybe TRBD1 (6 bases). This CDR3 spans 14 amino acids. V lost 6 bases to trimming and J lost 7 bases, with 22 bases between them. CDR1 and CDR2 (germline): SQVTM, ANQGSEA. Written as DNA, the CDR3 is TGCAGCGTGGCCCCCAGGGGCGAAATGGGGGAGCAGTACTTC. The encoded protein is CSVAPRGEMGEQYF.

Concerning this clonotype itself: The junction does not match germline at one end; this may be a read error. V usage is TRBV7-9 and J usage is TRBJ2-3; no reliable D call. This CDR3 is 13 amino acids long. Germline CDR1 and CDR2: SEHNR and FQNEAQ (reference sequence). The CDR3 coding sequence is TGTGCCAGTAGCTTAGCAAGCATAGATACGCAGTATTTT. It specifies CASSLASIDTQYF.

In this sample, this clonotype turned up once. The chain couples TRBV6-5 to TRBJ2-7, with D unresolved. The CDR3 spans 15 residues. Trimming stripped 6 bases from V and 3 bases from J, with 18 bases between. From germline, CDR1 is MNHEY and CDR2 SVGAGI. DNA of the CDR3: TGTGCCAGCAGCCGAAAACCCGCGAGGATCTACGAGCAGTACTTC. This encodes CASSRKPARIYEQYF.

Notes on this clonotype: This may arise from a read error, as a much more abundant clone is one base away. This chain joins TRBV29-1 and TRBJ2-1; D call uncertain. This CDR3 spans 15 amino acids. Per the germline V gene, CDR1 is SQVTM and CDR2 is ANQGSEA. The V and J ends lost 4 bases and 8 bases respectively, with 21 bases between them. CDR3 DNA sequence: TGCAGCGTTGTGGGTTTGAGGACCACATACGATGAGCAGTTCTTC. This encodes CSVVGLRTTYDEQFF.

The rearrangement links TRBV29-1 to TRBJ1-1; D is ambiguous. The CDR3 has 13 residues. Germline CDR1 and CDR2: SQVTM and ANQGSEA. V lost 7 bases to trimming and J lost 0 bases, with 12 bases between them. As DNA, the CDR3 is TGCAGCGCCGCGGTACACTTGAACACTGAAGCTTTCTTT. Its protein product is CSAAVHLNTEAFF.

This clonotype was counted only a few times. CDR3 nucleotide sequence: TGTGCCAGCAGCTCCAGGGGGTCTGAAGCTTTCTTT. This gives the protein CASSSRGSEAFF. The chain couples TRBV13 to TRBJ1-1; 7 nucleotides line up with TRBD1. Germline V lookup: CDR1 PRHDT, CDR2 FYEKMQ (reference sequence). V shed 4 bases and J 6 bases; nucleotides not matched to a gene: 2. CDR3 length: 12 amino acids.

A word on this clonotype: One end of the junction fails to match germline, which may point to a read error. V usage is TRBV5-4 and J usage is TRBJ2-1, with 7 bases matching TRBD1. Germline-derived CDR1 and CDR2 are SGHNT and YYREEE (reference sequence). CDR3 length: 15 residues. CDR3 sequence (DNA): TGTCCCAGCAGCTCCGCAGACAGGGTGGGGAATGAGCAGTTCTTC. It yields the protein CPSSSADRVGNEQFF.

As for this clonotype: This may come from a read error, since a much larger clone is one base off. V and J are TRBV11-2 and TRBJ2-5, with D perhaps TRBD1 (5 bases). Germline lookup yields CDR1 SGHAT and CDR2 FQNNGV. There are 15 residues in the CDR3. The DNA for the CDR3 is TGTGCCAACAGCTTAGTGGACACAAATCAAGAGACCCAGTACTTC. The encoded protein is CANSLVDTNQETQYF.

Many counts were recorded for this clonotype. The chain recombines TRBV11-2 with TRBJ2-3, with 7 bases that match TRBD1. The CDR3 has 15 amino acids. J lost 6 bases, V lost 3 bases, and 9 bases had no gene match. Germline values: CDR1 SGHAT, CDR2 FQNNGV. In nucleotides, the CDR3 is TGTGCCAGCAGCTTCTCCCAGGGGGTATTCGATACGCAGTATTTT. It yields the protein CASSFSQGVFDTQYF.

On this clonotype: Its ends do not fully match the called genes, so a read error is possible. The chain uses TRBV13 and TRBJ2-6; D not resolved. Germline V gene sequence: CDR1 PRHDT, CDR2 FYEKMQ (reference sequence). The CDR3 extends over 15 amino acids. CDR3 DNA: TGTGTCAGCAGCTTTCAAGGCTCTGGGGCCAACGTCCTGACTTTC. It specifies CVSSFQGSGANVLTF.

A remark on this clonotype: This sequence may be a read error, since a much larger clone differs from it by one base. The genes are TRBV6-2 or TRBV6-3 and TRBJ2-1, with D uncertain. The CDR3 extends over 12 amino acids. The germline gives CDR1 MNHEY, CDR2 SVGEGT. The CDR3 region is CASNYWSDEQFF. Here the CDR3 DNA reads TGTGCCAGCAATTACTGGTCGGATGAGCAGTTCTTC.

This clonotype is labeled medium-sized. The rearrangement links TRBV11-1 to TRBJ2-1; TRBD2 matches 11 bases. CDR3 length: 15 amino acids. Trimming removed 5 bases from V and 10 bases from J; junction bases left unmatched: 10. Germline V gene lookup returns CDR1 SGHAT and CDR2 FQDESV (reference sequence). The CDR3 spells CASSLTSGTVLEQFF. The CDR3 DNA is TGTGCCAGCAGCCTGACTAGCGGGACGGTTCTGGAGCAGTTCTTC. Full variable domain (remainder filled in from reference TRBV11-1 and TRBJ2-1): EAEVAQSPRYKITEKSQAVAFWCDPISGHATLYWYRQILGQGPELLVQFQDESVVDDSQLPKDRFSAERLKGVDSTLKIQPAELGDSAMYLCASSLTSGTVLEQFFGPGTRLTVL.

About this clonotype itself: Since no conserved phenylalanine or tryptophan closes the CDR3, a read error is the likely cause. The J gene is TRBJ2-3, the V gene TRBV6-1, with 14 positions matching TRBD2. This CDR3 is 18 amino acids long. V lost 7 bases and J lost 6; bases outside the gene matches: 15. Germline CDR1 reads MNHNS; CDR2 reads SASEGT. In DNA form, the CDR3 reads TGTGCCAGCACCTCCGGACTAGCGGGAGGTAATCGGCAGGATACGCAGTATCTT. Translated: CASTSGLAGGNRQDTQYL.

This clonotype was picked up many times. The chain carries TRBV6-5 and TRBJ2-2; D gene ambiguous. The germline CDR1 and CDR2 sequences are MNHEY and SVGAGI. This CDR3 contains 13 residues. Trimming left V 8 bases short and J 2 bases short, with 9 bases between. CDR3 protein: CASHRPNTGELFF. DNA of the CDR3: TGTGCCAGCCACCGACCAAACACCGGGGAGCTGTTTTTT.

This clonotype was observed a handful of times. Given a much more abundant clone one base away, this may be a read error. The chain has TRBV29-1 and TRBJ2-7, with D maybe TRBD1 (6 bases). The CDR3 is 13 residues long. Germline V gene lookup returns CDR1 SQVTM and CDR2 ANQGSEA. CDR3: CSVGGDKSYGQYF. The CDR3 DNA sequence: TGCAGCGTTGGAGGGGACAAAAGCTACGGGCAGTACTTC.

Worth noting for this clonotype: A read error may be the cause here, since a much bigger clone is one base away. The chain carries TRBV12-3 or TRBV12-4 and TRBJ1-5, with a possible D match to TRBD1 (6 bases). This CDR3 contains 13 residues. V lost 8 bases, J lost 7 bases, and 15 bases lay in between. The CDR3 DNA reads as TGTGCCAGCGGGGGCCTCCTGGGGCAGCCCCAGCATTTT. This translates into CASGGLLGQPQHF.

In regard to this clonotype: A read error is possible here, since a much larger clone lies one base away. The CDR3 DNA is TGTACCAGCAGCTTACAGAACCCCTTCACAGATACGCAGTATTTT. This gives the protein CTSSLQNPFTDTQYF. The chain links TRBV11-2 to TRBJ2-3; D call uncertain. This CDR3 has 15 residues. Germline V lookup: CDR1 SGHAT, CDR2 FQNNGV.

The chain combines TRBV12-3 or TRBV12-4 with TRBJ2-6; D call uncertain. V was pared by 5 bases and J by 6 bases, with 8 bases between. The CDR3 sequence is 13 residues long. The CDR3 loop reads CASSLTEANVLTF. In DNA form, the CDR3 reads TGTGCCAGCAGTCTTACTGAGGCCAACGTCCTGACTTTC.

As to this clonotype: Given a much more abundant clone one base away, this may be a read error. The CDR3 does not close with the conserved phenylalanine or tryptophan, likely indicating a read error. The CDR3 sequence is CASRRTSAGELFL. The DNA of the CDR3 is TGTGCCAGTAGACGGACGTCCGCCGGGGAGCTGTTTTTA. The gene calls are TRBV6-2 or TRBV6-3 and TRBJ2-2, with no clear D. The CDR3 is 13 amino acids. Germline V gene sequence: CDR1 MNHEY, CDR2 SVGEGT. The ends were cut back, 9 bases at V and 6 bases at J, with 14 bases in the middle.

In its sample, this clonotype was seen once. At one end, the junction sequence differs from germline, possibly due to a read error. The chain employs TRBV5-1 and TRBJ2-7, with TRBD1 matching over 11 bases. CDR3 length: 15 amino acids. Germline-derived CDR1 and CDR2 are SGHRS and YFSETQ. For the CDR3, the DNA is TGCGCCAGCAGCTACGGACAGGGGGCTATCTACGAGAAGTACTTC. Protein product: CASSYGQGAIYEKYF.

This chain joins TRBV6-6 and TRBJ2-2; 11 bases fit TRBD2. Trimming cost V 2 bases and J 7 bases; bases outside gene matches: 3. There are 15 residues in the CDR3. The germline CDR1 and CDR2 sequences are MNHNY and SVGAGI (reference sequence). CDR3 residues: CASSYGTSGIGELFF. The CDR3 DNA follows: TGTGCCAGCAGTTACGGGACTAGCGGAATCGGGGAGCTGTTTTTT.

On this clonotype itself: A much larger clone is a single base away; this may be a read error. V is TRBV29-1 and J is TRBJ1-5; D is ambiguous. Germline values: CDR1 SQVTM, CDR2 ANQGSEA. Trimming removed 5 bases at V and 0 bases at J, with 5 bases between. The CDR3 is 12 amino acids. CDR3 DNA sequence: TGCAGCGTTATCAGTAGCAATCAGCCCCAGCATTTT. Amino acids: CSVISSNQPQHF.